The sequence of this T cell receptor beta chain was determined in a study of blood T cell repertoires in COVID-19. Study at large: In each case, the material was cDNA or gDNA derived from T cells, B-cell-depleted T cells, or PBMCs.

CDR1 and CDR2 from the germline V gene are GTSNPN and SVGIG (reference sequence). The V end lost 4 bases, the J end lost 7 bases, and 14 bases lay between the germline ends. The CDR3 sequence is 13 residues long. Sequencing used immunoSEQ multiplex PCR; TCRdb keeps in-frame clones, though not all of them. Among about 55,000 clones, roughly four fifths were seen once, and the ten largest hold under 2%. This sequence was found in an older woman with acute or convalescent COVID-19. The chain combines TRBV30 with TRBJ2-4; tentatively, D is TRBD2 (6 bases). Sequencing used peripheral blood. CDR3 sequence reads: CAWNTGEGNIQYF. The DNA for the CDR3 is TGTGCCTGGAATACGGGAGAGGGGAACATTCAGTACTTC.